This T cell receptor (beta chain) was identified in a study of control samples from healthy donors and cancer patients. This table comes from immunoSEQ multiplex PCR, and its TCRdb copy is limited to in-frame clones, with some not included. The table includes roughly 99,000 clones, around 80% detected once. Trimming shortened V by 5 bases and J by 3 bases, and 11 bases separated the two germline ends. This CDR3 comprises 13 residues. Per germline, CDR1 SGHTA and CDR2 FQGTGA. The sequence derives from a man in his sixties in good health. Input material: blood. This chain connects TRBV7-3 to TRBJ2-7; possibly TRBD1 for D (5 bases). Here the CDR3 reads CASSPTANYEQYF. CDR3 sequence (DNA): TGTGCCAGCAGCCCGACAGCGAACTACGAGCAGTACTTC.